These 22 T cell receptor beta chains were sequenced from one sample in a study of T cell changes during pregnancy in multiple sclerosis. Clones were read by immunoSEQ multiplex PCR, and TCRdb kept only the in-frame ones, dropping some. The repertoire includes under 50,000 clones, roughly 90% of them detected once, and under 30% sits in the top ten. The specimen was CD8+ T cells from peripheral blood mononuclear cells, collected before pregnancy. The receptors come from a female donor with multiple sclerosis, enrolled in a pregnancy study.

This chain uses TRBV27 with TRBJ2-4; 12 bases map to TRBD1. Germline CDR1 reads MNHEY; CDR2 reads SMNVEV (reference sequence). The ends lost 6 bases at V and 6 bases at J; junction bases unmatched: 3. This CDR3 has 14 residues. Here the CDR3 reads CASRGQGAGNIQYF. The DNA for the CDR3 is TGTGCCAGCAGGGGACAGGGGGCCGGAAACATTCAGTACTTC.

The V gene is TRBV28, the J gene TRBJ2-2; D gene ambiguous. Looked up from germline, CDR1 is MDHEN and CDR2 is SYDVKM. The germline V and J ends were trimmed by 6 bases and 0 bases, with 11 bases remaining between them. The CDR3 has 15 residues. The DNA of the CDR3 is TGTGCCAGCAGCTCCGGGTTTTCGAACACCGGGGAGCTGTTTTTT. Translated: CASSSGFSNTGELFF.

This chain connects TRBV27 to TRBJ1-1; D ambiguous. V gave up 5 bases and J gave up 0 bases, with 7 bases separating them. The CDR3 loop spans 13 amino acids. Germline CDR1 MNHEY, CDR2 SMNVEV (reference sequence). The CDR3 DNA follows: TGTGCCAGCAGTGGGCAAATGAACACTGAAGCTTTCTTT. It is translated as CASSGQMNTEAFF.

This chain joins TRBV4-2 and TRBJ1-1; the match to TRBD1 covers 8 bases. V dropped 0 bases and J dropped 1; count of bases not matched to a gene: 16. Germline V gene lookup returns CDR1 LGHNA and CDR2 YNFKEQ. This CDR3 comprises 20 residues. As DNA, the CDR3 is TGTGCCAGCAGCCAAGATCCCCACCCCAAAACAGGGGGACAGAACACTGAAGCTTTCTTT. Protein: CASSQDPHPKTGGQNTEAFF.

The CDR3, as DNA: TGTGCCAGCAGCTCCAGGGCGTACCAAGAGACCCAGTACTTC. As protein: CASSSRAYQETQYF. This rearrangement joins TRBV13 to TRBJ2-5, with D tentatively TRBD1 (5 bases). This CDR3 comprises 14 residues. Germline CDR1 reads PRHDT; CDR2 reads FYEKMQ (reference sequence). Trimming removed 4 bases at V and 0 bases at J, with 9 bases between.

The chain is built from TRBV29-1 and TRBJ2-7; 8 nucleotides align to TRBD1. CDR1 SQVTM and CDR2 ANQGSEA come from the germline V gene. The V and J ends lost 1 base and 4 bases, in that order; junction bases with no gene match: 6. The CDR3 loop spans 14 amino acids. In nucleotides, the CDR3 is TGCAGCGTTGAAGTGGGCAGGGGGCCATACGAGCAGTACTTC. It specifies CSVEVGRGPYEQYF.

This chain connects TRBV2 to TRBJ1-2; the D gene is possibly TRBD1 (5 bases). Germline assignment: CDR1 SNHLY and CDR2 FYNNEI. V lost 8 bases to trimming and J lost 4 bases, with 14 bases between them. The CDR3 runs to 13 residues. CDR3 amino acids: CASYKGVVYGYTF. CDR3 bases: TGTGCCAGCTACAAAGGGGTTGTCTATGGCTACACCTTC.

V is TRBV6-5 and J is TRBJ2-3; tentatively, D is TRBD2 (6 bases). This CDR3 contains 15 residues. V was cut by 6 bases and J by 1 base, with 14 bases left in between. CDR1 MNHEY and CDR2 SVGAGI come from the germline V gene. CDR3 bases: TGTGCCAGCAGAGAGCGGGCCACTGGCACAGATACGCAGTATTTT. Amino acid sequence: CASRERATGTDTQYF.

The chain has TRBV27 and TRBJ1-1, with 7 bases that match TRBD1. The V segment lost 4 bases and the J segment 1 base; nucleotides outside the gene matches: 12. CDR3 length: 17 amino acids. Per germline, CDR1 MNHEY and CDR2 SMNVEV (reference sequence). The CDR3 here is CASSSRQGKGANTEAFF. Written as DNA, the CDR3 is TGTGCCAGCAGTTCCCGACAGGGTAAAGGGGCGAACACTGAAGCTTTCTTT.

This clone occurred once. The CDR3 nucleotides read TGTGCCAGCAGTGAATCGACACCCGTCGCCCAGTACTTC. Protein: CASSESTPVAQYF. The J gene is TRBJ2-5, the V gene TRBV25-1, with no clear D. The CDR3 has 13 residues. Germline values: CDR1 MGHDK, CDR2 SYGVNS. V was pared by 1 base and J by 9 bases, with 12 bases between.

The rearrangement uses TRBV4-1 and TRBJ1-1, with TRBD1 matching 8 bases. Germline V lookup: CDR1 MGHRA, CDR2 YSYEKL. J was trimmed by 8 bases and V by 0 bases; bases with no gene match: 17. The length of the CDR3 is 18 residues. The CDR3 nucleotides are TGCGCCAGCAGCCAAGATAGAACTCAACAGGGGGGAGAAAGGGAAGCTTTCTTT. Translation: CASSQDRTQQGGEREAFF.

V is TRBV29-1 and J is TRBJ2-3; 7 bases map to TRBD2. Germline-derived CDR1 and CDR2 are SQVTM and ANQGSEA. The CDR3 runs 14 residues. With V trimmed by 3 bases and J by 13 bases, 16 bases remained unmatched. CDR3 residues: CSVDSVVGGSDEYF. The CDR3 bases are TGCAGCGTTGATTCCGTTGTAGGCGGGAGTGATGAGTATTTT.

The chain carries TRBV9 and TRBJ2-1, with a weak D call TRBD2 (7 bases). V was clipped by 3 bases and J by 7 bases, with 11 bases between them. CDR1 and CDR2 (germline): SGDLS, YYNGEE. There are 13 residues in the CDR3. DNA for the CDR3: TGTGCCAGCAGCGCCGGGGGGCGGAATGAGCAGTTCTTC. This gives the protein CASSAGGRNEQFF.

For the CDR3, the DNA is TGTGCCACCAGCAGAGATAGGCTAGGGGGACCCTACAATGAGCAGTTCTTC. Amino acid sequence: CATSRDRLGGPYNEQFF. The V call is TRBV15, the J call TRBJ2-1; tentative D call: TRBD1 (6 bases). V was shortened by 0 bases and J by 2 bases, with 14 bases between the two germline ends. The length of the CDR3 is 17 residues. The germline gives CDR1 LNHNV, CDR2 YYDKDF (reference sequence).

The rearrangement links TRBV2 to TRBJ1-6; D is ambiguous. V lost 3 bases, J lost 2 bases, and 5 bases lay in between. The CDR3 consists of 14 residues. Germline V gene sequence: CDR1 SNHLY, CDR2 FYNNEI. CDR3 DNA sequence: TGTGCCAGCAGTGAGGCAGCCTATAATTCACCCCTCCACTTT. Encoded protein: CASSEAAYNSPLHF.

For the CDR3, the DNA is TGTGCCAGCAGTGATCGAGCGGGGGCCCCCAATGAGCAGTTCTTC. It translates to CASSDRAGAPNEQFF. The rearrangement joins TRBV6-4 to TRBJ2-1; 8 bases fit TRBD2. The trim removed 3 bases at V and 6 bases at J, leaving 7 bases unmatched. In germline, CDR1 is MRHNA, CDR2 SNTAGT. This CDR3 is built from 15 residues.

The J gene is TRBJ2-3, the V gene TRBV10-3, with TRBD2 matching over 7 bases. The CDR3 consists of 14 residues. V shed 5 bases and J 3 bases; nucleotides not matched to a gene: 5. Germline V gene sequence: CDR1 ENHRY, CDR2 SYGVKD. In nucleotides, the CDR3 is TGTGCCATCAGTTTTGCGGGGGAGACAGATACGCAGTATTTT. Translation gives CAISFAGETDTQYF.

The chain links TRBV5-1 to TRBJ2-2, with D tentatively TRBD1 (6 bases). The CDR3 is made up of 15 amino acids. The V end lost 6 bases, the J end lost 4 bases, and 16 bases lay between the germline ends. The germline CDR1 and CDR2 sequences are SGHRS and YFSETQ. This CDR3 is CASTLGRGSTGELFF. CDR3 DNA sequence: TGCGCCAGCACCCTGGGCAGGGGAAGCACCGGGGAGCTGTTTTTT.

This clone was recorded once. The chain uses TRBV15 and TRBJ1-1; D remains ambiguous. The CDR3 covers 13 residues. V was pared by 2 bases and J by 2 bases, with 6 bases between. Germline-derived CDR1 and CDR2 are LNHNV and YYDKDF (reference sequence). Written as DNA, the CDR3 is TGTGCCACCAGCAGACCGAGAAACACTGAAGCTTTCTTT. Translating it yields CATSRPRNTEAFF.

The chain combines TRBV7-9 with TRBJ1-1; D is unclear. Trimming removed 3 bases from V and 3 bases from J, with 5 bases in between. This CDR3 is 12 amino acids long. Germline V gives CDR1 SEHNR, CDR2 FQNEAQ (reference sequence). The CDR3 DNA follows: TGTGCCAGCAGCTTCGCGGACACTGAAGCTTTCTTT. Encoded protein: CASSFADTEAFF.

This clone was detected only a few times. The chain carries TRBV11-2 and TRBJ2-1; no firm D call. The CDR3 is made up of 12 amino acids. Trimming removed 4 bases from V and 9 bases from J, with 10 bases in between. Germline lookup yields CDR1 SGHAT and CDR2 FQNNGV. Here the CDR3 DNA reads TGTGCCAGCAGCTACCCCCTCGGTGAGCAGTTCTTC. The encoded protein is CASSYPLGEQFF.

The DNA of the CDR3 is TGTGCCAGCAGACCGCGCCCGGGGGACTACAATGAGCAGTTCTTC. The encoded protein is CASRPRPGDYNEQFF. The chain recombines TRBV2 with TRBJ2-1; D is perhaps TRBD2 (6 bases). The CDR3 totals 15 residues. Germline CDR1 SNHLY, CDR2 FYNNEI. Between the trimmed V and J ends, which lost 6 bases and 3 bases, there was a span of 15 bases.